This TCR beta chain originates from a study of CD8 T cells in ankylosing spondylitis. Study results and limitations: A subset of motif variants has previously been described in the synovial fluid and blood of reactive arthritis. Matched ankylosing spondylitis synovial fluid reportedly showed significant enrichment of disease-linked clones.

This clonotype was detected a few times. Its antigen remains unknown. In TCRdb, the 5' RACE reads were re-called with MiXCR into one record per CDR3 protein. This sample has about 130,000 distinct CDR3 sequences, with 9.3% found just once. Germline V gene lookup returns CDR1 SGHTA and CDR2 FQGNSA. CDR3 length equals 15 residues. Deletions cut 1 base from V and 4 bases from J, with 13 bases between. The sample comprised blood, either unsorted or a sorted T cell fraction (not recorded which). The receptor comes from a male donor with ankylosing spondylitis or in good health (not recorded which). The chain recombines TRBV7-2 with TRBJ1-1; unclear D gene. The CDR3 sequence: CASSLDLTRSTEAFF. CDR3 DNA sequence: TGTGCCAGCAGCTTAGATCTGACTAGGAGCACTGAAGCTTTCTTT.